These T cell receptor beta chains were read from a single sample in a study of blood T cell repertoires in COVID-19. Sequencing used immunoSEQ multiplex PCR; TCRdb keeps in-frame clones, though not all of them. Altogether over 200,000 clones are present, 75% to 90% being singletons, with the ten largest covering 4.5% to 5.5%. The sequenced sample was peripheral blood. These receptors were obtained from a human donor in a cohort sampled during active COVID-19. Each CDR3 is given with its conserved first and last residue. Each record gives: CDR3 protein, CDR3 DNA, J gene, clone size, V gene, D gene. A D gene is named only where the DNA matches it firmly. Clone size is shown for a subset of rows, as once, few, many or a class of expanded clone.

CDR3: CARSYPGDSYNSPLHF; DNA: TGTGCCAGAAGCTACCCAGGCGACTCCTATAATTCACCCCTCCACTTT; J: TRBJ1-6; size: -; V: TRBV7-5; D: -
CDR3: CAISEWGRSSNQPQHF; DNA: TGTGCCATCAGTGAGTGGGGGAGGTCCTCCAATCAGCCCCAGCATTTT; J: TRBJ1-5; size: -; V: TRBV10-3; D: -
CDR3: CASSPVRTSPRYEQFF; DNA: TGTGCCAGCAGTCCGGTCCGGACTAGCCCCAGGTATGAGCAGTTCTTC; J: TRBJ2-1; size: -; V: TRBV27; D: TRBD2
CDR3: CASSLRGRQGGNTEAFF; DNA: TGTGCCAGCAGCTTAAGGGGGCGACAGGGGGGTAACACTGAAGCTTTCTTT; J: TRBJ1-1; size: -; V: TRBV7-2; D: TRBD1
CDR3: CASMGQGADTQYF; DNA: TGTGCCAGCATGGGACAGGGGGCGGATACGCAGTATTTT; J: TRBJ2-3; size: -; V: TRBV7-9; D: TRBD1
CDR3: CASSPDRGRQGEAFF; DNA: TGTGCCAGTAGTCCGGACAGGGGGCGACAGGGTGAAGCTTTCTTT; J: TRBJ1-1; size: -; V: TRBV19; D: TRBD1
CDR3: CASSWRAAITEAFF; DNA: TGTGCCAGCAGTTGGAGGGCCGCGATCACTGAAGCTTTCTTT; J: TRBJ1-1; size: -; V: TRBV28; D: -
CDR3: CASSPLNNEQFF; DNA: TGTGCCAGCAGCCCACTCAACAATGAGCAGTTCTTC; J: TRBJ2-1; size: -; V: TRBV9; D: -
CDR3: CASSYSGGSSYNEQFF; DNA: TGTGCCAGCAGTTACTCCGGCGGGAGCTCCTACAATGAGCAGTTCTTC; J: TRBJ2-1; size: -; V: TRBV6-5; D: TRBD2
CDR3: CASSQSSGSFHYGYTF; DNA: TGTGCCAGCAGCCAGTCCAGTGGTTCTTTCCACTATGGCTACACCTTC; J: TRBJ1-2; size: -; V: TRBV3-1/TRBV3-2; D: -
CDR3: CASSSTTANYEQYF; DNA: TGTGCCAGCAGCTCTACGACAGCCAACTACGAGCAGTACTTC; J: TRBJ2-7; size: -; V: TRBV7-9; D: -
CDR3: CASSLEGLRNQPQHF; DNA: TGTGCCAGCAGCCTCGAGGGCCTAAGGAATCAGCCCCAGCATTTT; J: TRBJ1-5; size: -; V: TRBV7-2; D: -
CDR3: CASRGQQSSPLHF; DNA: TGTGCCAGCAGGGGCCAGCAATCATCACCCCTCCACTTT; J: TRBJ1-6; size: few; V: TRBV9; D: -
CDR3: CASSVGRGLAGGPAGELFF; DNA: TGTGCCAGCAGCGTAGGACGGGGACTAGCGGGAGGGCCAGCCGGGGAGCTGTTTTTT; J: TRBJ2-2; size: -; V: TRBV9; D: TRBD2
CDR3: CASSSRQGFGYNEQFF; DNA: TGTGCCAGCAGTTCCAGACAGGGTTTTGGATACAATGAGCAGTTCTTC; J: TRBJ2-1; size: -; V: TRBV6-5; D: TRBD1
CDR3: CATSPGLADNNEQFF; DNA: TGTGCCACCAGCCCGGGACTAGCGGATAACAATGAGCAGTTCTTC; J: TRBJ2-1; size: -; V: TRBV24-1; D: TRBD2
CDR3: CASSSLRQGTGNTIYF; DNA: TGTGCCAGCAGCTCTCTACGACAGGGGACTGGAAACACCATATATTTT; J: TRBJ1-3; size: few; V: TRBV11-2; D: TRBD1
CDR3: CASRQLDQPQHF; DNA: TGTGCCAGCAGGCAACTCGATCAGCCCCAGCATTTT; J: TRBJ1-5; size: -; V: TRBV28; D: -
CDR3: CASSESPGTGDEQYF; DNA: TGTGCCAGCAGTGAATCACCCGGGACAGGGGACGAGCAGTACTTC; J: TRBJ2-7; size: -; V: TRBV2; D: TRBD1
CDR3: CASTAGTSLSREQFF; DNA: TGTGCCAGCACCGCCGGGACTAGTCTGTCCCGTGAGCAGTTCTTC; J: TRBJ2-1; size: -; V: TRBV6-5; D: TRBD2
CDR3: CAISAAPYNEQFF; DNA: TGTGCCATCAGCGCGGCACCTTACAATGAGCAGTTCTTC; J: TRBJ2-1; size: -; V: TRBV10-3; D: -
CDR3: CASSERRVWEQYF; DNA: TGTGCCAGCAGTGAACGCAGGGTATGGGAGCAGTACTTC; J: TRBJ2-7; size: few; V: TRBV2; D: -
CDR3: CASSSNTDTQYF; DNA: TGTGCCAGCAGCTCTAACACAGATACGCAGTATTTT; J: TRBJ2-3; size: -; V: TRBV5-6; D: -
CDR3: CSASERHRVNTEAFF; DNA: TGCAGTGCTAGTGAACGGCACAGGGTGAACACTGAAGCTTTCTTT; J: TRBJ1-1; size: -; V: TRBV20-1; D: -
CDR3: CASSFALAGEISYEQYF; DNA: TGTGCCAGCAGTTTTGCTTTAGCGGGGGAAATCTCCTACGAGCAGTACTTC; J: TRBJ2-7; size: -; V: TRBV6-8; D: TRBD2
CDR3: CASSSWTGDEQYF; DNA: TGTGCCAGTAGTTCCTGGACAGGAGACGAGCAGTACTTC; J: TRBJ2-7; size: once; V: TRBV19; D: TRBD1
CDR3: CASSQGYGRHSYEQYF; DNA: TGTGCCAGCAGCCAAGGATATGGTAGACACTCCTACGAGCAGTACTTC; J: TRBJ2-7; size: -; V: TRBV3-1/TRBV3-2; D: -
CDR3: CASSPLKLYEQYF; DNA: TGTGCCAGCTCACCACTAAAGCTCTACGAGCAGTACTTC; J: TRBJ2-7; size: -; V: TRBV18; D: -
CDR3: CASTQGGLASAYEQYF; DNA: TGTGCCAGCACCCAGGGGGGTCTAGCGAGTGCCTACGAGCAGTACTTC; J: TRBJ2-7; size: -; V: TRBV5-4; D: -
CDR3: CASHRVGNTEAFF; DNA: TGTGCCAGCCACAGGGTCGGGAACACTGAAGCTTTCTTT; J: TRBJ1-1; size: -; V: TRBV11-2; D: -
CDR3: CASSLLPPGQGNTEAFF; DNA: TGTGCCAGCAGCCTCCTACCTCCGGGACAGGGAAACACTGAAGCTTTCTTT; J: TRBJ1-1; size: -; V: TRBV7-3; D: TRBD1
CDR3: CASSYVDSHQPQHF; DNA: TGTGCCAGCAGTTACGTGGACAGTCATCAGCCCCAGCATTTT; J: TRBJ1-5; size: -; V: TRBV6-2/TRBV6-3; D: -
CDR3: CASSYSGTSGSHEQFF; DNA: TGTGCCAGCAGTTATTCCGGGACTAGCGGGAGCCATGAGCAGTTCTTC; J: TRBJ2-1; size: -; V: TRBV6-2/TRBV6-3; D: TRBD2
CDR3: CASGLQGASNQPQHF; DNA: TGTGCCAGCGGCTTGCAGGGGGCCTCCAATCAGCCCCAGCATTTT; J: TRBJ1-5; size: -; V: TRBV6-5; D: TRBD1
CDR3: CASSAGSNYGYTF; DNA: TGTGCCAGCAGCGCAGGGTCTAACTATGGCTACACCTTC; J: TRBJ1-2; size: many; V: TRBV9; D: -
CDR3: CASSLTSGGAQGGYNEQFF; DNA: TGTGCCAGCAGCTTAACTAGCGGGGGGGCACAAGGGGGCTACAATGAGCAGTTCTTC; J: TRBJ2-1; size: once; V: TRBV7-9; D: TRBD2
CDR3: CASSLGLAGGQETQYF; DNA: TGTGCCAGCAGCTTGGGACTAGCGGGAGGGCAAGAGACCCAGTACTTC; J: TRBJ2-5; size: -; V: TRBV7-2; D: TRBD2
CDR3: CASSLAGTDGYTF; DNA: TGTGCCAGCAGCTTAGCTGGGACAGATGGCTACACCTTC; J: TRBJ1-2; size: few; V: TRBV7-3; D: TRBD1
CDR3: CASSFGDRGAAGELFF; DNA: TGTGCCAGCAGCTTTGGTGACAGGGGTGCGGCCGGGGAGCTGTTTTTT; J: TRBJ2-2; size: -; V: TRBV7-9; D: TRBD1
CDR3: CASSRDRMNTEAFF; DNA: TGTGCCAGCAGTCGGGACAGGATGAACACTGAAGCTTTCTTT; J: TRBJ1-1; size: -; V: TRBV6-5; D: TRBD1
CDR3: CASSGGSAYEQYF; DNA: TGTGCCTCATCAGGGGGGTCGGCCTACGAGCAGTACTTC; J: TRBJ2-7; size: -; V: TRBV6-5; D: -
CDR3: CASSERTSGLRGEQYF; DNA: TGTGCCAGCAGCGAAAGGACTAGCGGGTTAAGAGGCGAGCAGTACTTC; J: TRBJ2-7; size: once; V: TRBV21-1; D: -
CDR3: CASSLGGGGGPQHF; DNA: TGTGCCAGCAGCTTAGGAGGGGGGGGAGGGCCCCAGCATTTT; J: TRBJ1-5; size: -; V: TRBV7-2; D: -
CDR3: CASSLRMWGVPRNTEAFF; DNA: TGTGCCAGCAGCTTAAGGATGTGGGGGGTCCCTAGGAACACTGAAGCTTTCTTT; J: TRBJ1-1; size: -; V: TRBV7-2; D: -
CDR3: CASSLNPVTEAFF; DNA: TGTGCCAGCAGCTTAAACCCGGTCACTGAAGCTTTCTTT; J: TRBJ1-1; size: few; V: TRBV7-9; D: -
CDR3: CASSLARRSTEAFF; DNA: TGTGCCAGCAGCTTAGCGAGGCGTAGCACTGAAGCTTTCTTT; J: TRBJ1-1; size: -; V: TRBV7-2; D: -
CDR3: CASSYPMTGLTEAFF; DNA: TGTGCCAGCAGTTACCCGATGACAGGACTTACTGAAGCTTTCTTT; J: TRBJ1-1; size: -; V: TRBV6-6; D: -
CDR3: CASSFRGNTEAFF; DNA: TGTGCCAGCAGTTTTAGAGGGAACACTGAAGCTTTCTTT; J: TRBJ1-1; size: -; V: TRBV28; D: -
CDR3: CASSGRDSNYGYTF; DNA: TGTGCCAGCAGCGGCCGGGACAGTAACTATGGCTACACCTTC; J: TRBJ1-2; size: few; V: TRBV7-9; D: TRBD1
CDR3: CASSPWTGSGAKNIQYF; DNA: TGTGCCAGCAGTCCATGGACTGGCTCGGGGGCCAAAAACATTCAGTACTTC; J: TRBJ2-4; size: few; V: TRBV27; D: -
CDR3: CASSQERGTSGKETQYF; DNA: TGCGCCAGCAGCCAGGAGAGGGGGACTAGCGGGAAAGAGACCCAGTACTTC; J: TRBJ2-5; size: -; V: TRBV4-3; D: TRBD2
CDR3: CASSLVRQGAIEAFF; DNA: TGTGCCAGCAGCTTGGTTCGGCAGGGGGCGATTGAAGCTTTCTTT; J: TRBJ1-1; size: -; V: TRBV5-4; D: TRBD1
CDR3: CATSVWRANEQFF; DNA: TGTGCCACCAGCGTCTGGCGGGCCAATGAGCAGTTCTTC; J: TRBJ2-1; size: -; V: TRBV15; D: -